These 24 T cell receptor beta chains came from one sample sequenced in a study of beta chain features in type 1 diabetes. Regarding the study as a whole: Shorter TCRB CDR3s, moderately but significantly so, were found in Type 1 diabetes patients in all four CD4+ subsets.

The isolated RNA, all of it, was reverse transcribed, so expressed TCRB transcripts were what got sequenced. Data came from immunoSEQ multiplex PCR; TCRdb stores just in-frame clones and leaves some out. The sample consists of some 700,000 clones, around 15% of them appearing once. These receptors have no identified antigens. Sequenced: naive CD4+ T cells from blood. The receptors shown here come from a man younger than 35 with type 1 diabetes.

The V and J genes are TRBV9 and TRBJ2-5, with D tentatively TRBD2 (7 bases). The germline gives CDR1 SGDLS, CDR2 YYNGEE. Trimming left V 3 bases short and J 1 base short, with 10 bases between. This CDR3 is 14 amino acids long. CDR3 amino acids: CASSEAGAQETQYF. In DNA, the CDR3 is TGTGCCAGCAGCGAGGCGGGGGCCCAAGAGACCCAGTACTTC. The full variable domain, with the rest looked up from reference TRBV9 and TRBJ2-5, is DSGVTQTPKHLITATGQRVTLRCSPRSGDLSVYWYQQSLDQGLQFLIQYYNGEERAKGNILERFSAQQFPDLHSELNLSSLELGDSALYFCASSEAGAQETQYFGPGTRLLVL.

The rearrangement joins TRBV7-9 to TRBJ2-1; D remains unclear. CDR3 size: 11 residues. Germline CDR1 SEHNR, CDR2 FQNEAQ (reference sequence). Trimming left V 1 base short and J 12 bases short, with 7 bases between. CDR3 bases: TGTGCCAGCAGCTTAGGGTTAGGGCAGTTCTTC. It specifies CASSLGLGQFF.

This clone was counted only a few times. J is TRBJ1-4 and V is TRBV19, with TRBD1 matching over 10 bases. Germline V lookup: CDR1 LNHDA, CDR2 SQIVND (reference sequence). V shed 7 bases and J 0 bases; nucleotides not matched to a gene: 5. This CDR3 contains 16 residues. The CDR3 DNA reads TGTGCCAGTAAGGGACAGGGGACGGCAACTAATGAAAAACTGTTTTTT. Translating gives CASKGQGTATNEKLFF.

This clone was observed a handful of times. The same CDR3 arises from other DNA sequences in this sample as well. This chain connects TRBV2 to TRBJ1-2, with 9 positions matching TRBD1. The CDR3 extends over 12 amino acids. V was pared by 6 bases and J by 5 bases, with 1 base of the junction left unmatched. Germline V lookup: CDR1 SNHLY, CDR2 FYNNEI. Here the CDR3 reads CASRGTGYGYTF. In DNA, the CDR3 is TGTGCCAGCAGAGGGACAGGGTATGGCTACACCTTC.

The CDR3 DNA reads TGCGCCAGCAGCACGCGTTTTGAAGAGGGTGAAGCTTTCTTT. It yields the protein CASSTRFEEGEAFF. The chain has TRBV5-1 and TRBJ1-1; D remains ambiguous. The germline gives CDR1 SGHRS, CDR2 YFSETQ. The CDR3 contains 14 residues. Trimming removed 4 bases at V and 7 bases at J, with 17 bases between.

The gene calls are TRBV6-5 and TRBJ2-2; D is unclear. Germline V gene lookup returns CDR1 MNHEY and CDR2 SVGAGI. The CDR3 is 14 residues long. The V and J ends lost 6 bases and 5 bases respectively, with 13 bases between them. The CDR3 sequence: CASSALGGTGELFF. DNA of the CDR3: TGTGCCAGCAGCGCCCTCGGTGGGACCGGGGAGCTGTTTTTT.

In nucleotides, the CDR3 is TGTGCCAGCAGTGAGGAGGCCCCGGAGAACACCGGGGAGCTGTTTTTT. Its protein product is CASSEEAPENTGELFF. The V and J genes are TRBV2 and TRBJ2-2, with a possible D match to TRBD2 (5 bases). The V gene lost 3 bases and the J gene lost 1 base, with 12 bases spanning the gap. CDR1 is SNHLY, CDR2 FYNNEI, per germline. The CDR3 has 16 residues.

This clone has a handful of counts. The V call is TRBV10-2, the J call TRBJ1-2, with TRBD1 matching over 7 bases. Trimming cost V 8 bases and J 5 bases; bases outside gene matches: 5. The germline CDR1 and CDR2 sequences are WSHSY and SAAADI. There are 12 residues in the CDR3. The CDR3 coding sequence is TGCGCCAGCGGGACAGTGTCGTATGGCTACACCTTC. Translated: CASGTVSYGYTF.

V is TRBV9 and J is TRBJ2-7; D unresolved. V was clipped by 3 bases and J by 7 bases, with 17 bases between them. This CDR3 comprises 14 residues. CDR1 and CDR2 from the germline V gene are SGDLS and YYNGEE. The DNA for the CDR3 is TGTGCCAGCAGCGCTTACATGGGGTCGCGGGAGCAGTACTTC. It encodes CASSAYMGSREQYF. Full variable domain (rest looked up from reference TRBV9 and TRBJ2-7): DSGVTQTPKHLITATGQRVTLRCSPRSGDLSVYWYQQSLDQGLQFLIQYYNGEERAKGNILERFSAQQFPDLHSELNLSSLELGDSALYFCASSAYMGSREQYFGPGTRLTVT.

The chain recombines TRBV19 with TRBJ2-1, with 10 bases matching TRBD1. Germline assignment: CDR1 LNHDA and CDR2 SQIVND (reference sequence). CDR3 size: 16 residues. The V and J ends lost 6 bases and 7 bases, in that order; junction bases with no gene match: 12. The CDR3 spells CASSPPGDRGQNEQFF. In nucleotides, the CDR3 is TGTGCCAGTAGCCCCCCAGGGGACAGGGGCCAGAATGAGCAGTTCTTC.

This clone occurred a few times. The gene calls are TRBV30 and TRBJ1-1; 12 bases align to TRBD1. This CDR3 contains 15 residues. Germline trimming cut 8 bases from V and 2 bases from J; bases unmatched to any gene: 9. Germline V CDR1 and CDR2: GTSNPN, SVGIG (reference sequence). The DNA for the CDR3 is TGTGCCGCAGGGACAGGGGGCGCATTCAACACTGAAGCTTTCTTT. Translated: CAAGTGGAFNTEAFF.

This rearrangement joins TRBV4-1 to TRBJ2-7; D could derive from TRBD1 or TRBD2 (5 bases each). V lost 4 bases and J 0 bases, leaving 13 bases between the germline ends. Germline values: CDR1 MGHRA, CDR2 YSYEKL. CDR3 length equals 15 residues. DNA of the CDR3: TGCGCCAGCAGCCTCGGGACGGGTAGCTCCTACGAGCAGTACTTC. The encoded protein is CASSLGTGSSYEQYF.

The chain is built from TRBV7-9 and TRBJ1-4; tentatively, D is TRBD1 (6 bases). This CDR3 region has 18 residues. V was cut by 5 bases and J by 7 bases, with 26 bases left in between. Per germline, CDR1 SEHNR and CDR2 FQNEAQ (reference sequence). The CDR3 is CASSRRQADLPFGEKLFF. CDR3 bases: TGTGCCAGCAGCAGAAGACAGGCCGACCTTCCCTTTGGTGAAAAACTGTTTTTT.

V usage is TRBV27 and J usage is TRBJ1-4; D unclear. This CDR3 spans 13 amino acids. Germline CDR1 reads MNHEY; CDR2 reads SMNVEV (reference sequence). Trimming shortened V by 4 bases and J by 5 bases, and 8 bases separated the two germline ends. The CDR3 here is CASSWRVNEKLFF. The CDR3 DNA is TGTGCCAGCAGTTGGCGGGTCAATGAAAAACTGTTTTTT.

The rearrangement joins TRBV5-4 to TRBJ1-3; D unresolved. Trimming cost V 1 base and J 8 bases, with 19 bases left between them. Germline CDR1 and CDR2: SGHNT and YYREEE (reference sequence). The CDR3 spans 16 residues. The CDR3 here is CASSLRVPGLGDTIYF. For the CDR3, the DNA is TGTGCCAGCAGCTTGCGGGTACCGGGTCTCGGAGACACCATATATTTT.

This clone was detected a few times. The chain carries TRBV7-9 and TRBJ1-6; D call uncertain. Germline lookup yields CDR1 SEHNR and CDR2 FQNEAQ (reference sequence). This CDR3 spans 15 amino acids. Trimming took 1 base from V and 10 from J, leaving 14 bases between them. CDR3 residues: CASSLGARAVSPLHF. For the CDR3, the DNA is TGTGCCAGCAGCTTAGGCGCACGGGCCGTGTCACCCCTCCACTTT.

CDR3 region: CAWSPGWATDEAFF. CDR3 nucleotides: TGTGCCTGGAGCCCCGGCTGGGCCACGGATGAAGCTTTCTTT. The chain is built from TRBV30 and TRBJ1-1; the D is unclear. This CDR3 region has 14 residues. The V gene lost 3 bases and the J gene lost 7 bases, with 18 bases spanning the gap. Germline-derived CDR1 and CDR2 are GTSNPN and SVGIG (reference sequence).

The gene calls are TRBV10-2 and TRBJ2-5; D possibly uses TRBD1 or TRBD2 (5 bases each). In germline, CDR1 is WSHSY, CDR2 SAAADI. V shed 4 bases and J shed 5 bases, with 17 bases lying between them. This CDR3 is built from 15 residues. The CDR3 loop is CASSGTGTQSETQYF. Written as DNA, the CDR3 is TGCGCCAGCAGTGGCACCGGGACGCAAAGTGAGACCCAGTACTTC.

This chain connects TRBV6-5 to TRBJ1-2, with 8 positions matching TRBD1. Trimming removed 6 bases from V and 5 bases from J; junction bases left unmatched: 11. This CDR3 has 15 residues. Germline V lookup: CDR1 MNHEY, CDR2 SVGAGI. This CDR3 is CASRLEPGQEYGYTF. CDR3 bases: TGTGCCAGCAGATTAGAACCGGGACAGGAATATGGCTACACCTTC.

CDR3 amino acids: CASSAGTASNEQFF. In DNA form, the CDR3 reads TGTGCCAGCAGTGCGGGGACAGCGAGCAATGAGCAGTTCTTC. The chain couples TRBV14 to TRBJ2-1; tentative D call: TRBD1 (7 bases). The V gene's germline CDR1 is SGHDN and CDR2 FVKESK. The CDR3 runs to 14 residues. Trimming cost V 6 bases and J 6 bases, with 15 bases left between them.

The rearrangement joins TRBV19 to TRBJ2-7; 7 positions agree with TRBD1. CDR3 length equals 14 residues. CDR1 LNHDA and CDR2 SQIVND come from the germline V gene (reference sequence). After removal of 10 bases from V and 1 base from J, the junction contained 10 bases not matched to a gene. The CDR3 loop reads CATKGTADSYEQYF. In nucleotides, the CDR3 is TGTGCCACAAAAGGGACAGCGGATTCCTACGAGCAGTACTTC.

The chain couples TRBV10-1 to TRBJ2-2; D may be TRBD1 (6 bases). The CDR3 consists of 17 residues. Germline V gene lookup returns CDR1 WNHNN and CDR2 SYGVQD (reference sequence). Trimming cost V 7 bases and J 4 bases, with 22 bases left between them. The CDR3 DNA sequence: TGCGCCAGCACCGTACCCACAGGGAGAACTATCACCGGGGAGCTGTTTTTT. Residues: CASTVPTGRTITGELFF.

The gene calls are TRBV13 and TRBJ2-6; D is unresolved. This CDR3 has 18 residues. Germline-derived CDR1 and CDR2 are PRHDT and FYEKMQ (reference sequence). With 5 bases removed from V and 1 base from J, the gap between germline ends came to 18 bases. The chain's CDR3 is CASSPRPNPISGANVLTF. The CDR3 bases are TGTGCCAGCAGCCCCCGTCCCAACCCTATATCTGGGGCCAACGTCCTGACTTTC.

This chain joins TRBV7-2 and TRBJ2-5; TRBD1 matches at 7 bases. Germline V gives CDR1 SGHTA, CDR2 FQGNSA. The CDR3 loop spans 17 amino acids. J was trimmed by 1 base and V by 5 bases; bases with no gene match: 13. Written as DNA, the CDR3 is TGTGCCAGCAGCCCAGGGGGAGACAGTTGGCTCCAAGAGACCCAGTACTTC. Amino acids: CASSPGGDSWLQETQYF.